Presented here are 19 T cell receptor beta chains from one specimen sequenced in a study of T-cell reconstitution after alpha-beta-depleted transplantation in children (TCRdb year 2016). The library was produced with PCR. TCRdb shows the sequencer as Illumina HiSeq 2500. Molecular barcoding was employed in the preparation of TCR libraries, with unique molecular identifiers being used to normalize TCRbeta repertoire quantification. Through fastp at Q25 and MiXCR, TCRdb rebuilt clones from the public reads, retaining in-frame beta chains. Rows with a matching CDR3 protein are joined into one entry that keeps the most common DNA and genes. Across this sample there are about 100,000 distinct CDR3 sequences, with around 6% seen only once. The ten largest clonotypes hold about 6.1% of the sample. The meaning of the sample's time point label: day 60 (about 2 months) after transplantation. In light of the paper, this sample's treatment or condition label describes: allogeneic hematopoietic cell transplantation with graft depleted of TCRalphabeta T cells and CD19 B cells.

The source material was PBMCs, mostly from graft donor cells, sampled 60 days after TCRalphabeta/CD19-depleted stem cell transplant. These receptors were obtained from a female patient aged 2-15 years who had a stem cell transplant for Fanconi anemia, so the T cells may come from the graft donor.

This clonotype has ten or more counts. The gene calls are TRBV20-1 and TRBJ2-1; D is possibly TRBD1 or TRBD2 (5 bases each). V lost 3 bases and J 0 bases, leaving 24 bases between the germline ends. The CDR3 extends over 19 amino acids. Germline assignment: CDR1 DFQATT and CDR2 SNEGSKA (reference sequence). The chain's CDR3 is CSARLGRGAQVSSYNEQFF. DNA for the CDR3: TGCAGTGCTAGGCTGGGTCGGGGTGCACAGGTCAGCTCCTACAATGAGCAGTTCTTC.

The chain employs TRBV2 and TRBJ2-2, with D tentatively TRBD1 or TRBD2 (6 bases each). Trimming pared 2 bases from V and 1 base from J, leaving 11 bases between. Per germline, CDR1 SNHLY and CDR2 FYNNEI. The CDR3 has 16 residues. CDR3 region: CASSETGAWNTGELFF. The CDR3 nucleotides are TGTGCCAGCAGTGAAACGGGGGCGTGGAACACCGGGGAGCTGTTTTTT.

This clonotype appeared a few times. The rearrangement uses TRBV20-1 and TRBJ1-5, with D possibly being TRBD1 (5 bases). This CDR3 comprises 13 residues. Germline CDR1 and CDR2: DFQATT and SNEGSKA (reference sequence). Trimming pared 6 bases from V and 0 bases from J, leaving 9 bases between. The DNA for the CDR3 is TGCAGTGCGGGGCCCGTTAGCAATCAGCCCCAGCATTTT. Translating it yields CSAGPVSNQPQHF.

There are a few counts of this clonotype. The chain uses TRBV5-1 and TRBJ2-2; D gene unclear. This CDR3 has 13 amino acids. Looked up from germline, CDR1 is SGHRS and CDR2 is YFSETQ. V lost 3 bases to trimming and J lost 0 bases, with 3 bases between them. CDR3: CASSSANTGELFF. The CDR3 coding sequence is TGCGCCAGCAGCTCGGCGAACACCGGGGAGCTGTTTTTT.

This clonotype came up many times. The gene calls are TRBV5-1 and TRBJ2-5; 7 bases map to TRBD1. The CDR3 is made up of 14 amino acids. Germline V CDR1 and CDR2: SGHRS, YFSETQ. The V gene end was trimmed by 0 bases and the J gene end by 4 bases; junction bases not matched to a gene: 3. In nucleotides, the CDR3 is TGCGCCAGCAGCTTGGCTTCAGGGGGAGAGACCCAGTACTTC. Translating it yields CASSLASGGETQYF.

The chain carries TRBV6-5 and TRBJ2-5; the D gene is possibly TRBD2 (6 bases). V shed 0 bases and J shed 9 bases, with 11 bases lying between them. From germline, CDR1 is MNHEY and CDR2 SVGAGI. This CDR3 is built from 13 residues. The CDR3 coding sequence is TGTGCCAGCAGTTACTCGCTATCGGGGGCCCAGTACTTC. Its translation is CASSYSLSGAQYF.

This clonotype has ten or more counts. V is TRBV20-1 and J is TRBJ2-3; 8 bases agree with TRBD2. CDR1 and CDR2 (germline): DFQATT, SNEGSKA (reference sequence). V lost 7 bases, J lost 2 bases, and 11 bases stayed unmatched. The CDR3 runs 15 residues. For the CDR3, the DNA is TGCAGTGGTCCTACAAGCGGGAGCGTCACAGATACGCAGTATTTT. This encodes CSGPTSGSVTDTQYF.

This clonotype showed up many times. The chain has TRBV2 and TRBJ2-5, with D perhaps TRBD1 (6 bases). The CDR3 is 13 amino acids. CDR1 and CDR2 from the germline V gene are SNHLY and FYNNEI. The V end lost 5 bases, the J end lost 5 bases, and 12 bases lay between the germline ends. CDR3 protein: CASSRDTGETQYF. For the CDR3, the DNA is TGTGCCAGCAGTCGGGACACGGGGGAGACCCAGTACTTC.

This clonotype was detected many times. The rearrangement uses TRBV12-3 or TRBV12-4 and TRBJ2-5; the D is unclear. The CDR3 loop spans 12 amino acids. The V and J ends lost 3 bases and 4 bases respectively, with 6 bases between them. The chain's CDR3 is CASSLFGETQYF. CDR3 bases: TGTGCCAGCAGTTTGTTTGGAGAGACCCAGTACTTC.

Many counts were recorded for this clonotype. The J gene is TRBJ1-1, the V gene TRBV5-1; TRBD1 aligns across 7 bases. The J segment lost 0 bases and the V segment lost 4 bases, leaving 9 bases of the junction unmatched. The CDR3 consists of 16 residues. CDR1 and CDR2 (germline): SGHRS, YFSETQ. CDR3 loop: CASSNRGDGMNTEAFF. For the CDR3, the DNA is TGCGCCAGCAGCAACAGGGGAGACGGCATGAACACTGAAGCTTTCTTT. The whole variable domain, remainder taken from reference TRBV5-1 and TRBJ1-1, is KAGVTQTPRYLIKTRGQQVTLSCSPISGHRSVSWYQQTPGQGLQFLFEYFSETQRNKGNFPGRFSGRQFSNSRSEMNVSTLELGDSALYLCASSNRGDGMNTEAFFGQGTRLTVV.

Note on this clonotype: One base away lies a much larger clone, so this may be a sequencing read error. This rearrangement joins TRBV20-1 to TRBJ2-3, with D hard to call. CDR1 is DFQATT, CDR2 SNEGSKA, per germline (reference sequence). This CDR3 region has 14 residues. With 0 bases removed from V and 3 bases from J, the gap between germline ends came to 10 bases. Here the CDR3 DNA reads TGCAGTGCTAGAGATTGGTTGAGGACAGATACGCAGTATTTT. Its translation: CSARDWLRTDTQYF.

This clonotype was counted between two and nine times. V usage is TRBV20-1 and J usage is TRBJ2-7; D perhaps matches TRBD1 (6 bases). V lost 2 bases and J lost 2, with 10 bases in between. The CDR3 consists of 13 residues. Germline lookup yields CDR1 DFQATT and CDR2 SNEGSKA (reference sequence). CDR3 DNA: TGCAGTGCTAGACAGGGGCTTACCTACGAGCAGTACTTC. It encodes CSARQGLTYEQYF.

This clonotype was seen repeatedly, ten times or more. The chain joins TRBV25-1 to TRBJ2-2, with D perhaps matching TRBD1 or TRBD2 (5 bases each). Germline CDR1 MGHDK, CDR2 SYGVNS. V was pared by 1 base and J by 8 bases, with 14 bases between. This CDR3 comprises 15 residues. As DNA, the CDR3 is TGTGCCAGCAGTGAATGGCGAGGGACGTCGGGGGAGCTGTTTTTT. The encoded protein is CASSEWRGTSGELFF.

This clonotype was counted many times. The CDR3 is CASSTWTGNSYEQYF. The CDR3 DNA follows: TGCGCCAGCAGCACCTGGACAGGGAACTCCTACGAGCAGTACTTC. J is TRBJ2-7 and V is TRBV5-1; 8 positions agree with TRBD1. V lost 4 bases, J lost 0 bases, and 6 bases stayed unmatched. Per the germline V gene, CDR1 is SGHRS and CDR2 is YFSETQ. This CDR3 has 15 amino acids.

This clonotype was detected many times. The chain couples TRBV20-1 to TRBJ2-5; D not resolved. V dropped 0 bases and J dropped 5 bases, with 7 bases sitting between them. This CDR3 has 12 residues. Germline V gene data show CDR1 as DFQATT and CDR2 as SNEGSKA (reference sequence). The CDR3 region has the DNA TGCAGTGCTAGAGATTTAGGGGAGACCCAGTACTTC. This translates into CSARDLGETQYF.

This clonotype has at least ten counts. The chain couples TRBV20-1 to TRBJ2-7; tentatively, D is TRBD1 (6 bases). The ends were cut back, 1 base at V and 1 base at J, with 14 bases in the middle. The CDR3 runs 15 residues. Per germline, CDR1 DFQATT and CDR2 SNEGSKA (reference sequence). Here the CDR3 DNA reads TGCAGTGCTAGAGCCGGACAGTTTCCTTCCTACGAGCAGTACTTC. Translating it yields CSARAGQFPSYEQYF.

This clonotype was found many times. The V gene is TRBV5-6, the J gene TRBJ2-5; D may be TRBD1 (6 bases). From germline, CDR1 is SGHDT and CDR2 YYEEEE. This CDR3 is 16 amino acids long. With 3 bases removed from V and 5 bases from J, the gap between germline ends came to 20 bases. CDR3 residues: CASSYNRVYTSETQYF. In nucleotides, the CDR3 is TGTGCCAGCAGCTACAACAGGGTTTATACTTCTGAGACCCAGTACTTC.

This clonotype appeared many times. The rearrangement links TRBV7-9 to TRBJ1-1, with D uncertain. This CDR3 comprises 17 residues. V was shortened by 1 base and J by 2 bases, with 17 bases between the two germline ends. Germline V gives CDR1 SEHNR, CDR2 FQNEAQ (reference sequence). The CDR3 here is CASSLVGVWDYNTEAFF. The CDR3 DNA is TGTGCCAGCAGCTTAGTTGGGGTTTGGGATTACAACACTGAAGCTTTCTTT.

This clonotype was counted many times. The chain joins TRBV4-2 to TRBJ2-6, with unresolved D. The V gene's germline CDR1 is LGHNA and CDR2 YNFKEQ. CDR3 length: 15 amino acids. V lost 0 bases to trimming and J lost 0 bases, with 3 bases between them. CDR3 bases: TGTGCCAGCAGCCAAGACAACTCTGGGGCCAACGTCCTGACTTTC. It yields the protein CASSQDNSGANVLTF.